The 15 T cell receptor beta chains presented below share a single source sample, sequenced in a study of blood T cell repertoires in COVID-19 (TCRdb year 2020). Library prep was done by the immunoSEQ multiplex PCR assay. TCRdb re-hosts the immuneACCESS table, in-frame sequences only. Its copies lack some clones; in the studies checked, an unresolved V gene accounts for under half of them, and the cause for the rest is not known. The sample table lists 55,000 to 75,000 clones, under 95% of them with a count of one. 7.5% to 9.5% of the sample goes to the ten largest clones. Sequenced input: peripheral blood. The origin of the receptors is a human donor in a cohort sampled during active COVID-19.

The chain employs TRBV6-6 and TRBJ1-1, with 9 bases fitting TRBD1. V gave up 5 bases and J gave up 5 bases; unmatched junction bases: 9. The CDR3 length is 15 residues. Germline V lookup: CDR1 MNHNY, CDR2 SVGAGI (reference sequence). The CDR3 loop is CASSPQTGGGTEAFF. The CDR3 DNA sequence: TGTGCCAGCAGTCCCCAGACAGGGGGAGGAACTGAAGCTTTCTTT.

V gene TRBV9 combines with J gene TRBJ2-6, with D possibly TRBD1 on 5 matching bases. From germline, CDR1 is SGDLS and CDR2 YYNGEE. V lost 9 bases and J lost 3, with 13 bases in between. The CDR3 spans 14 residues. This CDR3 reads CATSPGRGANVLTF. In nucleotides, the CDR3 is TGTGCCACCTCCCCAGGGCGTGGGGCCAACGTCCTGACTTTC.

The chain couples TRBV28 to TRBJ2-7, with 7 bases identical to TRBD1. This CDR3 has 17 residues. After removal of 5 bases from V and 0 bases from J, the junction contained 13 bases not matched to a gene. CDR1 is MDHEN and CDR2 is SYDVKM in the germline V gene. The CDR3 DNA reads as TGTGCCAGCAGTAGCTACCGAGGGGACAGCCACTCCTACGAGCAGTACTTC. Amino acid sequence: CASSSYRGDSHSYEQYF.

The gene calls are TRBV11-2 and TRBJ2-1; TRBD2 matches at 7 bases. The V and J ends lost 7 bases and 1 base, in that order; junction bases with no gene match: 7. The V gene's germline CDR1 is SGHAT and CDR2 FQNNGV. The CDR3 runs 15 residues. This CDR3 reads CASKGGRGSYNEQFF. The CDR3 nucleotides read TGTGCCAGCAAAGGCGGGCGGGGGTCCTACAATGAGCAGTTCTTC.

The chain carries TRBV7-8 and TRBJ1-2, with 8 bases lining up with TRBD1. The V gene end was trimmed by 4 bases and the J gene end by 7 bases; junction bases not matched to a gene: 5. The germline gives CDR1 SGHVS, CDR2 FQNEAQ. This CDR3 is 13 amino acids long. The CDR3 region is CASSSQGAGGYTF. In DNA form, the CDR3 reads TGTGCCAGCAGCTCCCAGGGGGCCGGTGGCTACACCTTC.

The CDR3, as DNA: TGCAGCGTTGCAGGGGGCACTGGAAACACCATATATTTT. Protein: CSVAGGTGNTIYF. The chain joins TRBV29-1 to TRBJ1-3; TRBD1 matches 8 bases. With 4 bases clipped from V and 2 bases from J, the junction kept 1 base outside the gene matches. The CDR3 runs 13 residues. Per the germline V gene, CDR1 is SQVTM and CDR2 is ANQGSEA.

CDR3: CASSPSGSYEQYF. CDR3 sequence (DNA): TGTGCCAGCAGCCCTTCAGGTTCCTACGAGCAGTACTTC. J is TRBJ2-7 and V is TRBV7-2; D gene ambiguous. Germline V CDR1 and CDR2: SGHTA, FQGNSA. Trimming removed 5 bases from V and 1 base from J, with 9 bases in between. CDR3 length: 13 amino acids.

The rearrangement joins TRBV6-6 to TRBJ1-5, with 7 bases aligning to TRBD1. V dropped 6 bases and J dropped 3; count of bases not matched to a gene: 8. Germline values: CDR1 MNHNY, CDR2 SVGAGI (reference sequence). This CDR3 comprises 15 residues. This chain's CDR3 is CASSVRDSFNQPQHF. Here the CDR3 DNA reads TGTGCCAGCAGCGTACGGGACAGCTTCAATCAGCCCCAGCATTTT.

This rearrangement joins TRBV30 to TRBJ1-2; D not resolved. The CDR3 loop spans 13 amino acids. Germline-derived CDR1 and CDR2 are GTSNPN and SVGIG (reference sequence). The V end was cut by 3 bases, the J end by 4 bases, with 12 bases between. The CDR3 is CAWRGTDFYGYTF. In nucleotides, the CDR3 is TGTGCCTGGAGAGGAACGGACTTCTATGGCTACACCTTC.

The CDR3 loop reads CASSHGQAPYEQYF. The CDR3 DNA reads as TGTGCCAGCAGCCACGGACAGGCGCCCTACGAGCAGTACTTC. The J gene is TRBJ2-7, the V gene TRBV27; TRBD1 aligns across 7 bases. The trim removed 6 bases at V and 2 bases at J, leaving 7 bases unmatched. Looked up from germline, CDR1 is MNHEY and CDR2 is SMNVEV (reference sequence). This CDR3 contains 14 residues.

The chain links TRBV27 to TRBJ2-7; 7 bases map to TRBD2. This CDR3 region has 16 residues. V shed 3 bases, J shed 2 bases, and the junction held 10 bases outside the gene matches. Germline lookup yields CDR1 MNHEY and CDR2 SMNVEV (reference sequence). CDR3 sequence: CASSLYPRTRPYEQYF. CDR3 nucleotides: TGTGCCAGCAGTTTGTACCCTAGGACTAGACCCTACGAGCAGTACTTC.

The gene calls are TRBV5-6 and TRBJ1-6; 7 nucleotides match TRBD1. Germline trimming cut 6 bases from V and 13 bases from J; bases unmatched to any gene: 13. CDR3 size: 14 residues. Germline lookup yields CDR1 SGHDT and CDR2 YYEEEE. The CDR3 region is CASTRRGAGSPLHF. CDR3 sequence (DNA): TGTGCCAGCACCCGCAGGGGGGCCGGCTCGCCCCTCCACTTT.

The V gene is TRBV2, the J gene TRBJ1-2, with TRBD1 matching 9 bases. In germline, CDR1 is SNHLY, CDR2 FYNNEI. V trimming: 4 bases; J trimming: 0 bases; junction bases outside the gene matches: 3. The CDR3 has 15 residues. CDR3 loop: CASSGQGESNYGYTF. In DNA, the CDR3 is TGTGCCAGCAGTGGACAGGGGGAATCTAACTATGGCTACACCTTC. Together with reference TRBV2 and TRBJ1-2, the CDR3 gives the full variable domain: EPEVTQTPSHQVTQMGQEVILRCVPISNHLYFYWYRQILGQKVEFLVSFYNNEISEKSEIFDDQFSVERPDGSNFTLKIRSTKLEDSAMYFCASSGQGESNYGYTFGSGTRLTVV.

This CDR3 is CASSPAEGFISRSPGYTF. The CDR3 nucleotides are TGTGCCAGCAGCCCCGCTGAGGGTTTCATTTCGCGCTCCCCTGGCTACACCTTC. The chain joins TRBV5-6 to TRBJ1-2; D ambiguous. V lost 4 bases, J lost 7 bases, and 29 bases lay in between. Germline V gene lookup returns CDR1 SGHDT and CDR2 YYEEEE. The CDR3 length is 18 residues.

V usage is TRBV6-5 and J usage is TRBJ2-7; weak D call: TRBD2 (6 bases). Trimming stripped 2 bases from V and 5 bases from J, with 7 bases between. The germline V gene has CDR1 MNHEY and CDR2 SVGAGI. The CDR3 covers 12 residues. The CDR3, as DNA: TGTGCCAGCAGTTACCGGGGGAACGAGCAGTACTTC. It specifies CASSYRGNEQYF.